These 4 T cell receptor beta chains came from one sample sequenced in a study of T-cell reconstitution after alpha-beta-depleted transplantation in children. Researchers prepared the TCRbeta library using unique molecular identifiers, the study reports. TCRdb reanalysed the PCR reads using MiXCR and keeps one entry per CDR3 protein. The repertoire holds approximately 300,000 distinct CDR3 sequences, with around 10% as singletons. The sample consisted of peripheral blood, taken 180 days after TCRalphabeta/CD19-depleted stem cell transplant. The receptors stem from a male patient between 2 and 15 years old who had a stem cell transplant for chronic granulomatous disease, so the T cells may come from the graft donor.

With regard to this clonotype: Given a much more abundant clone one base away, this may be a read error. The chain combines TRBV7-8 with TRBJ2-7; TRBD1 agrees at 7 bases. This CDR3 contains 13 residues. Germline lookup yields CDR1 SGHVS and CDR2 FQNEAQ. J was trimmed by 0 bases and V by 6 bases; bases with no gene match: 2. The CDR3 DNA is TGTGCCAGCAGTGACAGGGTCTCCTACGAGCAGTACTTC. Translating gives CASSDRVSYEQYF.

This clonotype was counted many times. The chain joins TRBV20-1 to TRBJ1-1, with no clear D. In germline, CDR1 is DFQATT, CDR2 SNEGSKA (reference sequence). Deletions cut 0 bases from V and 3 bases from J, with 8 bases between. CDR3 length: 13 amino acids. This chain's CDR3 is CSARDLWYTEAFF. The CDR3 bases are TGCAGTGCTAGAGATCTATGGTACACTGAAGCTTTCTTT.

This clonotype was counted ten times or more. The chain uses TRBV5-1 and TRBJ1-1; D remains unclear. Trimming took off 2 bases at V and 1 base at J, with 6 bases between the two ends. The CDR3 consists of 13 residues. The V gene's germline CDR1 is SGHRS and CDR2 YFSETQ. The CDR3 DNA reads as TGCGCCAGCAGCTTTGAGGGGAACACTGAAGCTTTCTTT. Its translation: CASSFEGNTEAFF.

The sample holds many counts of this clonotype. The V call is TRBV12-3 or TRBV12-4, the J call TRBJ2-2, with TRBD2 as a possible D gene (5 bases). Trimming left V 1 base short and J 6 bases short, with 12 bases between. The CDR3 has 15 residues. CDR3 coding DNA: TGTGCCAGCAGTTTAGAAGGACTCTACGCCGGGGAGCTGTTTTTT. Protein sequence: CASSLEGLYAGELFF.